This T cell receptor (beta chain) was retrieved from a study of early T cells in non-severe SARS-CoV-2 infection (dated by TCRdb to the early 2020s). With regard to the full study: Because TCR sequencing was done on bulk RNA from unsorted whole blood, the alpha and beta chains could not be paired.

Receptor libraries were prepared by 5' RACE. TCRdb lists the instrument as NextSeq 500. In the TCR library protocol, unique molecular identifiers were attached to individual cDNA molecules to correct for PCR bias and sequencing error. Sequencing covered both TCR alpha and beta chains, and within each sample the abundances of alpha and beta sequences were tightly co-correlated. Under the source paper's analysis protocol: Decombinator V4 was used to perform V gene, J gene and CDR3 annotation of TCR sequences. TCRs were defined as expanded if a significant change between any two time points was detected under a Poisson model with p below 0.0001. TCR abundances were normalised to the total number of TCRs sequenced in each sample and reported as counts per million. TRAV1-2 paired with TRAJ12, TRAJ20 or TRAJ33 defined MAIT TCRs, while TRAV10 paired with TRAJ18 defined iNKT TCRs. VDJdb, accessed 1 November 2021, was searched for CMV, EBV and SARS-CoV-2 annotated TCRs, with TCRs annotated for multiple antigens excluded. Starting from the raw public reads, TCRdb applied fastp trimming at Q25, assembled clones with MiXCR and retained in-frame beta chains. Merged by CDR3 protein, the rows form single entries marked with the most common genes and DNA. These V and J calls originate from TCRdb's pipeline instead of the authors' own analysis. Present in this sample are 80,000 to 95,000 distinct CDR3 sequences, around 13% of which were seen just once. The ten largest clones represent roughly 6% of the sample.

Reading from cysteine to phenylalanine, the CDR3 counts 12 amino acids. The kept DNA is CDR3 alone, 36 bases in frame from the first base. V drops 4 bases and J drops 3 bases, leaving 4 bases in between. General conclusions and limits of the study: VDJdb matching was skewed toward anti-spike CD8 responses and likely underestimated virus-specific expansions by missing private and CD4 specificities.

This clonotype appeared many times. No cognate antigen has been identified for it. Base qualities were left out, and no much larger clone turns up one base away. This was a case-control study nested in a cohort of healthcare workers in London, UK, who had nasopharyngeal swab PCR tests and blood samples taken every week. Healthcare workers were enrolled in the week of the UK lockdown, from 23 to 31 March 2020, and were followed every week for up to about 16 weeks. This TCR was recovered from an adult who was a healthcare worker with PCR-confirmed SARS-CoV-2 infection or an uninfected control (not recorded which). Rearrangement joined TRBV12-3 or TRBV12-4 to TRBJ2-1, with the D gene not clear enough to name. The sample comprised whole blood. In nucleotides, the sequence is TGTGCCAGCAGTTCGATCTACAATGAGCAGTTCTTC. Translation gives CASSSIYNEQFF.